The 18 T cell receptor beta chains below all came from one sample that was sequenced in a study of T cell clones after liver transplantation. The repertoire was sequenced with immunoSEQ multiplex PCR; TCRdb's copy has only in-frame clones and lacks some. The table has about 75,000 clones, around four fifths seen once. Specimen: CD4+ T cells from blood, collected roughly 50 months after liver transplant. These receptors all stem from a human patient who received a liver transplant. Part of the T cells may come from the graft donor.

The CDR3 loop is CASSLVQEGAKLFF. The CDR3 bases are TGTGCCAGCAGTTTGGTACAGGAAGGTGCAAAACTGTTTTTT. The chain is built from TRBV28 and TRBJ1-4; weak D call: TRBD1 (5 bases). CDR3 size: 14 residues. The germline V gene encodes CDR1 MDHEN and CDR2 SYDVKM. The V and J ends lost 3 bases and 10 bases respectively, with 15 bases between them. The full variable domain, with the rest looked up from reference TRBV28 and TRBJ1-4, is DVKVTQSSRYLVKRTGEKVFLECVQDMDHENMFWYRQDPGLGLRLIYFSYDVKMKEKGDIPEGYSVSREKKERFSLILESASTNQTSMYLCASSLVQEGAKLFFGSGTQLSVL.

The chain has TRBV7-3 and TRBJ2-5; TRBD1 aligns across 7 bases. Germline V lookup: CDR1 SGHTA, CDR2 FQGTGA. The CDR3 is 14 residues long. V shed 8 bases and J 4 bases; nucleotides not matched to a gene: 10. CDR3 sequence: CASYRGEGPETQYF. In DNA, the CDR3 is TGTGCCAGCTACAGGGGAGAGGGCCCAGAGACCCAGTACTTC.

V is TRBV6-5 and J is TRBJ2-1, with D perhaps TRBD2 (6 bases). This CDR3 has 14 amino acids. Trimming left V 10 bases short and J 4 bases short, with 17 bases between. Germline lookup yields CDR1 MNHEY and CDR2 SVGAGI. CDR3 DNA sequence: TGTGCCACCAGGAGGGGCCAGAAATACAATGAGCAGTTCTTC. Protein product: CATRRGQKYNEQFF.

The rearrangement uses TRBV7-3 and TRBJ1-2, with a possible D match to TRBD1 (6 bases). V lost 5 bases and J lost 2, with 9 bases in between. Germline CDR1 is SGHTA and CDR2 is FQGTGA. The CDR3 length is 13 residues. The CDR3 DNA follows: TGTGCCAGCAGCGCCGGACAGAACTATGGCTACACCTTC. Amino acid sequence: CASSAGQNYGYTF.

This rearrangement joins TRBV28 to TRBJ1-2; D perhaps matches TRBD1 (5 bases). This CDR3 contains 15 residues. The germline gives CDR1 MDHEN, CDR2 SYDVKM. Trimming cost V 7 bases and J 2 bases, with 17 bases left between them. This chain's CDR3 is CASTTRLGRNYGYTF. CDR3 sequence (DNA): TGTGCCAGCACTACACGTTTGGGGCGAAACTATGGCTACACCTTC.

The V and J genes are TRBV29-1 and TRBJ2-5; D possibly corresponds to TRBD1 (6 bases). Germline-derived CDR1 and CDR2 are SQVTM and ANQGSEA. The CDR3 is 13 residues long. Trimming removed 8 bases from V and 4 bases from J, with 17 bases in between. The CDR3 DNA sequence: TGCAGCTTAATCCCCCAAGGGGGAGAGACCCAGTACTTC. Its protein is CSLIPQGGETQYF.

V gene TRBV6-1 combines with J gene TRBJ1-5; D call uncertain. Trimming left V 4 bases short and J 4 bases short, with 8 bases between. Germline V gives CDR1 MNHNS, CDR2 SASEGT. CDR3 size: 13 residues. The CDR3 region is CASSASENQPQHF. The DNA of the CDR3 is TGTGCCAGCAGTGCATCGGAGAATCAGCCCCAGCATTTT.

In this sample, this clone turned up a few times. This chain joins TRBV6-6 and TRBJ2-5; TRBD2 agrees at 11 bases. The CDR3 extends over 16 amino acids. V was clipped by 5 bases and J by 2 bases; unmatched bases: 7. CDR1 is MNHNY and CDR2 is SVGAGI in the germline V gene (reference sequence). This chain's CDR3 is CASSKLAGGDQETQYF. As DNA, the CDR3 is TGTGCCAGCAGTAAATTAGCGGGGGGGGATCAAGAGACCCAGTACTTC.

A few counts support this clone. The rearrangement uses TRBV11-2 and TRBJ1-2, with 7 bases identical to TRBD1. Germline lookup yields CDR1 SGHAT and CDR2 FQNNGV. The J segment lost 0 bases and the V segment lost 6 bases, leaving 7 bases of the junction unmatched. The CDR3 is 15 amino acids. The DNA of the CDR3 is TGTGCCAGCAGTCCGGGGACAGCAACTAACTATGGCTACACCTTC. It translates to CASSPGTATNYGYTF. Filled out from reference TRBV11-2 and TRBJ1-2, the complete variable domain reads EAGVAQSPRYKIIEKRQSVAFWCNPISGHATLYWYQQILGQGPKLLIQFQNNGVVDDSQLPKDRFSAERLKGVDSTLKIQPAKLEDSAVYLCASSPGTATNYGYTFGSGTRLTVV.

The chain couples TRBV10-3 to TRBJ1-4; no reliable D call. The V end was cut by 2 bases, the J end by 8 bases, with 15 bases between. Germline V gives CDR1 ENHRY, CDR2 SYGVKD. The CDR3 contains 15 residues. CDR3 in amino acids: CAISEDLASREKLFF. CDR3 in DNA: TGTGCCATCAGTGAGGATCTGGCGAGTAGAGAAAAACTGTTTTTT.

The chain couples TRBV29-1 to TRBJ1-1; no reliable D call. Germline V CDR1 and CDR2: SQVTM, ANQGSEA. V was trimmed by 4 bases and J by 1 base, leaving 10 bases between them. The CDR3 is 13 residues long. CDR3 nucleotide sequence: TGCAGCGTTGTTCACAGCCAGAACACTGAAGCTTTCTTT. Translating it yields CSVVHSQNTEAFF.

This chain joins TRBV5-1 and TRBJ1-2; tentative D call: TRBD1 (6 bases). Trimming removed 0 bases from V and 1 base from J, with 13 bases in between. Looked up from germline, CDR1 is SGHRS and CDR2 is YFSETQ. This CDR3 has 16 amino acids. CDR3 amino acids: CASSLALTGDNYGYTF. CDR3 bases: TGCGCCAGCAGCTTGGCCTTGACAGGAGATAACTATGGCTACACCTTC.

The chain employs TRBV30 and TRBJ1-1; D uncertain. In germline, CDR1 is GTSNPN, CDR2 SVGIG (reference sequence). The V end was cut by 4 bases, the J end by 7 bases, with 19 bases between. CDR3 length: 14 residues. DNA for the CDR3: TGTGCCTGGACCCAACGGACGGGGAAGGTTGAAGCTTTCTTT. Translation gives CAWTQRTGKVEAFF.

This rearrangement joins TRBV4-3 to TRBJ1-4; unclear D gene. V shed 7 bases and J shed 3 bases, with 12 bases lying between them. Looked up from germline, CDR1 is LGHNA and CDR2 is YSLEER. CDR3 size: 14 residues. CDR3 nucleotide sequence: TGCGCCAGCACCCGGAGCCTTGCTAATGAAAAACTGTTTTTT. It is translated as CASTRSLANEKLFF.

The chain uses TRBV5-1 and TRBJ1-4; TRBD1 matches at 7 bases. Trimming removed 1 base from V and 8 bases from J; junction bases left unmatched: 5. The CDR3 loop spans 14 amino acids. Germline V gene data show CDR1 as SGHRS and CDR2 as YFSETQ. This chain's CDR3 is CASSLQGGGEKLFF. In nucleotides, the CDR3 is TGCGCCAGCAGCTTGCAGGGGGGGGGCGAAAAACTGTTTTTT.

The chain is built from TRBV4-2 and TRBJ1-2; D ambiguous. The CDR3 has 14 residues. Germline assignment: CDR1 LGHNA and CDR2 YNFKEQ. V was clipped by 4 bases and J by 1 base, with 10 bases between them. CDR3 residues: CASSPGPNNYGYTF. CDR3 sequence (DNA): TGTGCCAGCAGCCCAGGACCTAATAACTATGGCTACACCTTC.

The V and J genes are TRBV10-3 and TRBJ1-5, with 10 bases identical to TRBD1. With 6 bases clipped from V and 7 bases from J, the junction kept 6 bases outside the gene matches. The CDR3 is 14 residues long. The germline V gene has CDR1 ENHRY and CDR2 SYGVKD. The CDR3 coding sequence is TGTGCCATCAGAGCCGGGACAGGGGCGCAGCCCCAGCATTTT. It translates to CAIRAGTGAQPQHF.

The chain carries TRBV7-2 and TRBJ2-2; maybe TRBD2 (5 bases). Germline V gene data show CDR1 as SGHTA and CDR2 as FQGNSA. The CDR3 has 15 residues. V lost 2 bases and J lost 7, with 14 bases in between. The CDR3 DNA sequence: TGTGCCAGCAGCTTAAGGTTAGGGAGCATCGGGGAGCTGTTTTTT. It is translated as CASSLRLGSIGELFF.